This entry describes one T cell receptor beta chain. Its specificity is unknown. The repertoire was sequenced with immunoSEQ multiplex PCR; TCRdb's copy has only in-frame clones and lacks some. Here the sample spans approximately 59,000 clones, around 90% being singletons. This entry belongs to a study of identifying expanded T cells in peripheral blood. General observations from the study: Variance in clone template counts between approximately two-week samples significantly increased with total template count across all healthy donors. About 1.2 clones differed between technical replicates, versus 16.4 and 19 over time.

Sequencing was carried out using blood. This sequence originates from a person aged 18-70 years in good health.

The chain's CDR3 is CASSTGTGGANVLTF. The CDR3 bases are TGTGCCAGCAGCACCGGGACAGGAGGGGCCAACGTCCTGACTTTC. The genes are TRBV7-6 and TRBJ2-6, with 8 bases fitting TRBD1. Germline loops: CDR1 SGHVS, CDR2 FNYEAQ. The CDR3 has 15 residues. J gave up 4 bases and V 5 bases, and 4 bases lay outside the gene matches.